Each of the 32 T cell receptor beta chains below was sequenced from the same sample in a study of Tregs in tolerant kidney transplant recipients. TCRdb's table, derived via immunoSEQ multiplex PCR, lists solely in-frame clones and lacks some. This sample's clone table lists fewer than 55,000 clones. Sequenced here: CD4+ T cells from blood, sampled before the transplant. The source is a human donor who received a combined kidney and bone marrow transplant.

Turning to this clone: The sequence runs out 3 residues before the end of the CDR3; the remainder is reconstructed from the germline J gene. This rearrangement joins TRBV19 to TRBJ2-2; D might be TRBD1 (5 bases). CDR3 length: 16 amino acids. V lost 10 bases and J lost 0, with 18 bases in between. Germline CDR1 reads LNHDA; CDR2 reads SQIVND (reference sequence). CDR3: CATRRGGRTNTGELFF. The part of the CDR3 DNA that was read is TGTGCCACAAGAAGGGGCGGCCGAACGAACACCGGGGAG.

A remark on this clone: The observed sequence ends 3 residues before the CDR3 terminus, with the missing tail filled in from the germline J gene. V is TRBV6-2 or TRBV6-3 and J is TRBJ2-1; TRBD2 might be the D (6 bases). The CDR3 covers 14 residues. V lost 8 bases and J lost 6, with 17 bases in between. CDR1 and CDR2 (germline): MNHEY, SVGEGT. CDR3 residues: CASGGWRSGNEQFF. The part of the CDR3 DNA that was read is TGTGCCAGCGGGGGGTGGCGGTCTGGCAATGAG.

Points on this clone: The CDR3 end falls 3 residues outside the read, so it is completed with the germline J gene. V gene TRBV20-1 combines with J gene TRBJ1-5, with a tentative D call TRBD1 (5 bases). V was trimmed by 4 bases and J by 6 bases, leaving 16 bases between them. Germline values: CDR1 DFQATT, CDR2 SNEGSKA (reference sequence). The CDR3 runs 14 residues. Partial CDR3 DNA: TGCAGTGCTATAGCAGGGCTTTTTACTCAGCCC. Its protein product is CSAIAGLFTQP. From start to end, the CDR3 is CSAIAGLFTQPQHF.

Concerning this clone itself: Sequencing ends 3 residues short of the CDR3 end; the germline J gene provides the rest. V is TRBV7-7 and J is TRBJ2-1, with 9 bases matching TRBD1. The CDR3 covers 15 residues. Trimming at V came to 5 bases and at J to 4 bases, leaving 6 bases not matched to a gene. The germline gives CDR1 SSHAT, CDR2 FNYEAQ (reference sequence). The sequenced part of the CDR3 DNA is TGTGCCAGCAGCCGAAGACAGGGGGAGTACAATGAG. It codes for CASSRRQGEYNE. The entire CDR3 sequence reads CASSRRQGEYNEQFF.

In regard to this clone: The sequence runs out 3 residues before the end of the CDR3; the remainder is reconstructed from the germline J gene. The chain employs TRBV7-2 and TRBJ1-2; possible D gene TRBD1, 6 bases. This CDR3 has 14 amino acids. Germline values: CDR1 SGHTA, CDR2 FQGNSA. The part of the CDR3 DNA that was read is TGTGCCAGCAGCTTAGGGACAGTAAACCTAGGC. It is translated as CASSLGTVNLG. Given in full, the CDR3 is CASSLGTVNLGYTF.

A remark on this clone: The CDR3 end lies 3 residues beyond the end of the read and is filled in from the germline J gene. The chain links TRBV19 to TRBJ2-5, with TRBD1 identical over 10 bases. The junction had 12 bases not matched to a gene; V was cut back by 7 bases and J by 1 base. The germline V gene encodes CDR1 LNHDA and CDR2 SQIVND (reference sequence). This CDR3 has 17 amino acids. The covered CDR3 bases are TGTGCCAGTACTCAGCCTGGGGGGACAGGGGTCCAAGAGACC. It is translated as CASTQPGGTGVQET. The full CDR3 is CASTQPGGTGVQETQYF.

About this clone itself: The read ends 3 residues early relative to the CDR3; the germline J gene fills the gap. The chain recombines TRBV19 with TRBJ2-5; TRBD2 aligns across 10 bases. With V trimmed by 6 bases and J by 2 bases, 6 bases remained unmatched. The germline CDR1 and CDR2 sequences are LNHDA and SQIVND (reference sequence). CDR3 size: 15 residues. The DNA read from the CDR3 is TGTGCCAGTAGGGAGCGGGGGGGCCTTCAAGAGACC. This translates into CASRERGGLQET. The full CDR3 reads CASRERGGLQETQYF.

Worth noting for this clone: The CDR3 end lies 3 residues beyond the end of the read and is filled in from the germline J gene. The chain uses TRBV18 and TRBJ2-7; 8 bases line up with TRBD1. Trimming took 6 bases from V and 2 from J; bases not matched to a gene: 9. The CDR3 has 15 residues. CDR1 and CDR2 (germline): KGHSH, LQKENI. CDR3 sequence: CASSEGQASTYEQYF. The sequenced CDR3 bases are TGTGCCAGCTCTGAGGGACAGGCTTCTACCTACGAG.

As regards this clone: The read falls 3 residues short of the CDR3 end, and the missing part is taken from the germline J gene. This chain uses TRBV19 with TRBJ1-5; perhaps TRBD1 as D (6 bases). The CDR3 consists of 19 residues. Trimming left V 3 bases short and J 1 base short, with 22 bases between. Looked up from germline, CDR1 is LNHDA and CDR2 is SQIVND (reference sequence). CDR3 DNA, as far as it was read: TGTGCCAGTAGTATGAACTACAGGGCCGTATATGGGAGCAATCAGCCC. Its translation is CASSMNYRAVYGSNQP. In full, the CDR3 reads CASSMNYRAVYGSNQPQHF.

On this clone itself: The read stops 3 residues short of the end of the CDR3; the missing end is completed from the germline J gene. The rearrangement joins TRBV5-1 to TRBJ2-6; TRBD1 matches at 8 bases. V lost 4 bases, J lost 4 bases, and 4 bases stayed unmatched. The CDR3 has 15 amino acids. CDR1 and CDR2 (germline): SGHRS, YFSETQ. CDR3 bases read: TGCGCCAGCAGCCAGGGGGCGTTGGGGGCCAACGTC. Residues: CASSQGALGANV. The entire CDR3 protein is CASSQGALGANVLTF.

On this clone itself: From the germline J gene comes the end of the CDR3, since the read stops 3 residues before it. The V call is TRBV7-9, the J call TRBJ2-3; D is unclear. Germline values: CDR1 SEHNR, CDR2 FQNEAQ (reference sequence). The CDR3 sequence is 13 residues long. V was clipped by 5 bases and J by 2 bases, with 8 bases between them. Partial CDR3 DNA: TGTGCCAGCAGCAGACTTTACACAGATACG. Translating it yields CASSRLYTDT. The full CDR3 sequence reads CASSRLYTDTQYF.

CDR3 residues: CASSVGQGGANTEAFF. CDR3 DNA (partial): TGCGCCAGCAGCGTGGGACAGGGAGGGGCGAACACTGAA. The chain recombines TRBV5-1 with TRBJ1-1; 9 bases are a match to TRBD1. The read halts 3 residues ahead of the CDR3 end, with the missing end drawn from the germline J gene. Germline V gives CDR1 SGHRS, CDR2 YFSETQ. The CDR3 totals 16 residues. The V gene end was trimmed by 4 bases and the J gene end by 1 base; junction bases not matched to a gene: 8.

A note on this clone: The DNA ends 3 residues before the CDR3 does, and the rest of the CDR3 is filled in from the germline J gene. The V call is TRBV7-9, the J call TRBJ1-6; 8 positions agree with TRBD1. Trimming cost V 5 bases and J 11 bases; bases outside gene matches: 5. This CDR3 spans 13 amino acids. The germline gives CDR1 SEHNR, CDR2 FQNEAQ (reference sequence). The CDR3 DNA, read in part, is TGTGCCAGCAGCACAAGACAGGGGACACCC. Translated: CASSTRQGTP. The entire CDR3 reads CASSTRQGTPLHF. The entire variable domain, with the rest obtained from reference TRBV7-9 and TRBJ1-6, is as follows: DTGVSQNPRHKITKRGQNVTFRCDPISEHNRLYWYRQTLGQGPEFLTYFQNEAQLEKSRLLSDRFSAERPKGSFSTLEIQRTEQGDSAMYLCASSTRQGTPLHFGNGTRLTVT.

To note about this clone: Sequencing ends 3 residues short of the CDR3 end; the germline J gene provides the rest. The chain couples TRBV30 to TRBJ1-4; tentatively, D is TRBD1 (6 bases). Germline CDR1 is GTSNPN and CDR2 is SVGIG (reference sequence). Trimming pared 2 bases from V and 5 bases from J, leaving 12 bases between. The CDR3 runs to 14 residues. This CDR3 is CAWSLIRGNEKLFF. The CDR3 DNA, read in part, is TGTGCCTGGAGTCTTATAAGGGGGAATGAAAAA. The full variable domain, with the rest looked up from reference TRBV30 and TRBJ1-4, is SQTIHQWPATLVQPVGSPLSLECTVEGTSNPNLYWYRQAAGRGLQLLFYSVGIGQISSEVPQNLSASRPQDRQFILSSKKLLLSDSGFYLCAWSLIRGNEKLFFGSGTQLSVL.

A note on this clone: The read halts 3 residues ahead of the CDR3 end, with the missing end drawn from the germline J gene. The gene calls are TRBV6-2 or TRBV6-3 and TRBJ2-2; a possible D gene is TRBD2 (7 bases). The V gene lost 2 bases and the J gene lost 5 bases, with 15 bases spanning the gap. The germline V gene encodes CDR1 MNHEY and CDR2 SVGEGT. CDR3 length: 16 residues. CDR3 DNA (partial): TGTGCCAGCAGTTACCGGGGGGCAAGAGGGACCGGGGAG. This codes for CASSYRGARGTGE. The whole CDR3 protein is CASSYRGARGTGELFF.

Remarks on this clone: Coverage ceases 3 residues before the CDR3 finishes, and the germline J gene fills in the end. The chain joins TRBV2 to TRBJ2-3; tentatively, D is TRBD1 (6 bases). The CDR3 covers 17 residues. The V end lost 5 bases, the J end lost 1 base, and 19 bases lay between the germline ends. The germline CDR1 and CDR2 sequences are SNHLY and FYNNEI. The CDR3 protein is CASSRRQAPRGTDTQYF. CDR3 DNA, as far as it was read: TGTGCCAGCAGTCGTCGACAGGCCCCGAGGGGCACAGATACG.

Notes on this clone: The read ends 3 residues shy of where the CDR3 ends; the end is completed using the germline J gene. V is TRBV5-6 and J is TRBJ2-7; D uncertain. This CDR3 has 13 amino acids. V lost 2 bases, J lost 2 bases, and 8 bases lay in between. Germline V lookup: CDR1 SGHDT, CDR2 YYEEEE. This CDR3 is CASSLTVTYEQYF. The sequenced part of the CDR3 DNA is TGTGCCAGCAGCTTAACAGTTACCTACGAG.

On this clone itself: The read ends 3 residues early relative to the CDR3; the germline J gene fills the gap. The chain carries TRBV7-9 and TRBJ1-5; a weak D match, TRBD1 (5 bases). The germline CDR1 and CDR2 sequences are SEHNR and FQNEAQ (reference sequence). CDR3 length: 15 residues. V lost 3 bases and J 6 bases, leaving 15 bases between the germline ends. CDR3 sequence: CASSLEEAGTQPQHF. The part of the CDR3 DNA that was read is TGTGCCAGCAGCTTGGAGGAGGCGGGGACTCAGCCC.

A note on this clone: The read is 3 residues too short to cover the CDR3 end, so that end is filled in from the germline J gene. The V call is TRBV2, the J call TRBJ2-2, with unresolved D. The V end lost 4 bases, the J end lost 6 bases, and 9 bases lay between the germline ends. The CDR3 runs 13 residues. The germline CDR1 and CDR2 sequences are SNHLY and FYNNEI. The CDR3 bases that were read are TGTGCCAGCAGTGTGGGCCCCCCCGGGGAG. It yields the protein CASSVGPPGE. Given in full, the CDR3 is CASSVGPPGELFF.

A note on this clone: The CDR3 end is not reached by the read, which stops 3 residues before it; the germline J gene fills it in. V and J are TRBV7-2 and TRBJ2-3; 7 bases line up with TRBD2. This CDR3 is 13 amino acids long. The V segment lost 3 bases and the J segment 5 bases; nucleotides outside the gene matches: 2. Per the germline V gene, CDR1 is SGHTA and CDR2 is FQGNSA. The CDR3 bases that were read are TGTGCCAGCAGCTTTGGGGGGGGAGATACG. It yields the protein CASSFGGGDT. The entire CDR3 protein reads CASSFGGGDTQYF. The full variable domain, rest sourced from reference TRBV7-2 and TRBJ2-3, is GAGVSQSPSNKVTEKGKDVELRCDPISGHTALYWYRQSLGQGLEFLIYFQGNSAPDKSGLPSDRFSAERTGGSVSTLTIQRTQQEDSAVYLCASSFGGGDTQYFGPGTRLTVL.

A note on this clone: The read gets to within 3 residues of the CDR3 end, and the germline J gene fills in the rest. The chain couples TRBV7-9 to TRBJ2-6, with 10 bases lining up with TRBD1. This CDR3 is built from 15 residues. The J segment lost 12 bases and the V segment lost 1 base, leaving 6 bases of the junction unmatched. In germline, CDR1 is SEHNR, CDR2 FQNEAQ (reference sequence). The CDR3 sequence: CASSLGDRGLVVLTF. Incomplete CDR3 DNA: TGTGCCAGCAGCTTAGGAGACAGGGGGCTGGTCGTC.

Concerning this clone: Read coverage stops 3 residues before the CDR3 terminus; the germline J gene supplies the remainder. The chain links TRBV5-1 to TRBJ1-2; the match to TRBD1 covers 11 bases. Germline values: CDR1 SGHRS, CDR2 YFSETQ. The CDR3 is made up of 16 amino acids. The ends lost 3 bases at V and 6 bases at J; junction bases unmatched: 10. The CDR3 bases that were read are TGCGCCAGCAGCTCGGCACGGACAGGGGGCGAGAATGGC. Protein product: CASSSARTGGENG. In full, the CDR3 is CASSSARTGGENGYTF.

For this clone: The CDR3 end lies 3 residues beyond the end of the read and is filled in from the germline J gene. This chain uses TRBV29-1 with TRBJ2-7; TRBD1 is a possible D gene (6 bases). The CDR3 spans 14 residues. Germline assignment: CDR1 SQVTM and CDR2 ANQGSEA. The germline V and J ends were trimmed by 0 bases and 3 bases, with 12 bases remaining between them. The DNA read from the CDR3 is TGCAGCGTTGAAGAAGGGGGAAAAATCTACGAG. Encoded protein: CSVEEGGKIYE. In full, the CDR3 reads CSVEEGGKIYEQYF.

Turning to this clone: The read ends 3 residues before the CDR3 terminus; that terminus is restored from the germline J gene. V and J are TRBV7-7 and TRBJ2-3, with 7 bases identical to TRBD1. Per germline, CDR1 SSHAT and CDR2 FNYEAQ (reference sequence). V shed 4 bases and J 5 bases; nucleotides not matched to a gene: 6. The CDR3 contains 14 residues. CDR3 sequence reads: CASSSTGAGDTQYF. The CDR3 DNA, read in part, is TGTGCCAGCAGCTCTACAGGGGCAGGAGATACG.

The CDR3: CASSFSDPYGYTF. The sequenced CDR3 bases are TGTGCCAGCAGCTTTAGCGATCCCTATGGC. The chain uses TRBV5-6 and TRBJ1-2, with D hard to call. Coverage ceases 3 residues before the CDR3 finishes, and the germline J gene fills in the end. Germline CDR1 and CDR2: SGHDT and YYEEEE. Trimming removed 2 bases from V and 4 bases from J, with 9 bases in between. The CDR3 is 13 residues long.

Remarks on this clone: The read terminates 3 residues ahead of where the CDR3 ends, so the germline J gene completes it. The rearrangement uses TRBV7-6 and TRBJ1-6; a weak D match, TRBD1 (6 bases). This CDR3 is built from 14 residues. Germline V CDR1 and CDR2: SGHVS, FNYEAQ. The germline V and J ends were trimmed by 3 bases and 10 bases, with 13 bases remaining between them. The part of the CDR3 DNA that was read is TGTGCCAGCAGCTTCGACAGGTTCGGCTCACCC. This codes for CASSFDRFGSP. The CDR3 in full is CASSFDRFGSPLHF.

With respect to this clone: Coverage ceases 3 residues before the CDR3 finishes, and the germline J gene fills in the end. The genes are TRBV7-2 and TRBJ2-5; D call uncertain. Trimming pared 1 base from V and 3 bases from J, leaving 9 bases between. This CDR3 has 14 residues. The V gene's germline CDR1 is SGHTA and CDR2 FQGNSA. The CDR3 here is CASSLEIAEETQYF. CDR3 DNA, as far as it was read: TGTGCCAGCAGCTTAGAGATTGCGGAAGAGACC.

Concerning this clone itself: Read data end 3 residues before the CDR3 end; the end is taken from the germline J gene. The chain recombines TRBV7-9 with TRBJ1-2; a possible D gene is TRBD1 (5 bases). CDR3 length equals 14 residues. The germline gives CDR1 SEHNR, CDR2 FQNEAQ (reference sequence). V gave up 2 bases and J gave up 4 bases, with 11 bases separating them. The CDR3 loop reads CASSLPPGGYGYTF. Partial CDR3 DNA: TGTGCCAGCAGCTTACCCCCCGGGGGCTATGGC. Filled out from reference TRBV7-9 and TRBJ1-2, the complete variable domain reads DTGVSQNPRHKITKRGQNVTFRCDPISEHNRLYWYRQTLGQGPEFLTYFQNEAQLEKSRLLSDRFSAERPKGSFSTLEIQRTEQGDSAMYLCASSLPPGGYGYTFGSGTRLTVV.

As concerns this clone: With the read ending 3 residues before the CDR3 end, the germline J gene is used to fill in that end. The rearrangement joins TRBV7-8 to TRBJ1-5, with TRBD1 identical over 7 bases. This CDR3 is built from 14 residues. V lost 1 base to trimming and J lost 6 bases; unmatched junction nucleotides: 3. Germline CDR1 is SGHVS and CDR2 is FQNEAQ. The CDR3 loop reads CASSLVAGGQPQHF. CDR3 DNA (partial): TGTGCCAGCAGCTTAGTGGCAGGGGGTCAGCCC.

As for this clone: The sequenced fragment ends 3 residues before the CDR3 boundary, so the rest is inferred from the germline J gene. The rearrangement links TRBV2 to TRBJ2-5; D might be TRBD2 (6 bases). Germline CDR1 reads SNHLY; CDR2 reads FYNNEI. The CDR3 runs to 12 residues. CDR3: CASRGTGGTQYF. The sequenced CDR3 bases are TGTGCCAGCAGAGGGACCGGGGGTACC.

The CDR3 sequence is CASSPIAGLTDTQYF. The sequenced part of the CDR3 DNA is TGTGCCAGCAGTCCGATAGCGGGACTCACAGATACG. The gene calls are TRBV6-2 or TRBV6-3 and TRBJ2-3; 8 nucleotides match TRBD2. Read sequence stops 3 residues before the CDR3 end, and the germline J gene provides the missing end. The V segment lost 5 bases and the J segment 2 bases; nucleotides outside the gene matches: 6. Germline values: CDR1 MNHEY, CDR2 SVGEGT. This CDR3 comprises 15 residues.

As to this clone: Read data end 3 residues before the CDR3 end; the end is taken from the germline J gene. This chain joins TRBV2 and TRBJ1-4, with a weak D call TRBD1 (6 bases). The CDR3 loop spans 16 amino acids. V was trimmed by 2 bases and J by 3 bases, leaving 13 bases between them. In germline, CDR1 is SNHLY, CDR2 FYNNEI. The chain's CDR3 is CASSEPGRGPNEKLFF. CDR3 bases read: TGTGCCAGCAGTGAACCCGGCAGGGGTCCTAATGAAAAA.